The next 18 T cell receptor beta chains were all read from a single sample in a study of blood T cell repertoires in COVID-19. Sequencing was performed with immunoSEQ multiplex PCR; in TCRdb, only in-frame clones are kept and a portion is missing. This sample carries 390,000 or so clones, 75% to 90% of them seen once, and the ten largest clones take 0.9% to 1.1%. Sequencing was performed on PBMCs or T cells enriched from blood (not recorded which). These receptors originate from a man aged 18 to 29 who had recovered from COVID-19.

The chain joins TRBV4-2 to TRBJ2-7; D gene unclear. The V gene's germline CDR1 is LGHNA and CDR2 YNFKEQ. The CDR3 is made up of 16 amino acids. Between the trimmed V and J ends, which lost 1 base and 0 bases, there was a span of 13 bases. CDR3 sequence reads: CASSQVQSGSSYEQYF. DNA of the CDR3: TGTGCCAGCAGCCAAGTCCAATCAGGAAGCTCCTACGAGCAGTACTTC.

The V call is TRBV19, the J call TRBJ1-2; 7 bases line up with TRBD1. CDR3 length equals 16 residues. Trimming took 5 bases from V and 2 from J; bases not matched to a gene: 11. Germline V gene sequence: CDR1 LNHDA, CDR2 SQIVND (reference sequence). CDR3 in DNA: TGTGCCAGTAGTCTCAGTCGGTGGGACAGAAACTATGGCTACACCTTC. Protein sequence: CASSLSRWDRNYGYTF.

The chain is built from TRBV19 and TRBJ1-3; D may be TRBD1 (5 bases). The CDR3 runs to 13 residues. The germline V gene has CDR1 LNHDA and CDR2 SQIVND (reference sequence). The V end lost 2 bases, the J end lost 3 bases, and 5 bases lay between the germline ends. The CDR3, as DNA: TGTGCCAGTAGTATACAGGGTGGAAACACCATATATTTT. This codes for CASSIQGGNTIYF.

J is TRBJ2-7 and V is TRBV6-5, with a possible D match to TRBD1 (5 bases). V lost 4 bases, J lost 4 bases, and 11 bases lay in between. The CDR3 sequence is 13 residues long. The V gene's germline CDR1 is MNHEY and CDR2 SVGAGI. The chain's CDR3 is CASSSQGRYEQYF. CDR3 coding DNA: TGTGCCAGCAGTTCCCAGGGCAGGTACGAGCAGTACTTC.

The genes are TRBV7-2 and TRBJ2-3, with 12 nucleotides matching TRBD2. The V gene's germline CDR1 is SGHTA and CDR2 FQGNSA. V lost 5 bases and J lost 10; bases outside the gene matches: 4. The CDR3 sequence is 13 residues long. The CDR3 DNA is TGTGCCAGCAGCAAGACTAGCGGGAGTTCGCAGTATTTT. The encoded protein is CASSKTSGSSQYF.

V usage is TRBV19 and J usage is TRBJ1-2, with TRBD1 as a possible D gene (5 bases). The CDR3 sequence is 14 residues long. Germline V gene lookup returns CDR1 LNHDA and CDR2 SQIVND (reference sequence). Deletions cut 5 bases from V and 4 bases from J, with 14 bases between. CDR3 in DNA: TGTGCCAGTAGTGAGGACACAAATAGCTATGGCTACACCTTC. As protein: CASSEDTNSYGYTF.

The genes are TRBV4-1 and TRBJ2-7; 12 bases align to TRBD2. This CDR3 is built from 16 residues. Germline V gene sequence: CDR1 MGHRA, CDR2 YSYEKL. V was pared by 2 bases and J by 4 bases, with 6 bases of the junction left unmatched. The CDR3 here is CASSQKLAGGSYEQYF. CDR3 coding DNA: TGCGCCAGCAGCCAAAAACTAGCGGGGGGTTCATACGAGCAGTACTTC.

The chain combines TRBV30 with TRBJ1-4; D not certain. The CDR3 covers 14 residues. V dropped 2 bases and J dropped 4 bases, with 11 bases sitting between them. Germline V lookup: CDR1 GTSNPN, CDR2 SVGIG (reference sequence). The CDR3: CAWSKPGVNEKLFF. The CDR3 DNA reads TGTGCCTGGAGTAAGCCAGGCGTTAATGAAAAACTGTTTTTT.

This clone was seen just once. The chain joins TRBV27 to TRBJ2-7, with 10 positions matching TRBD1. The CDR3 runs to 15 residues. CDR1 and CDR2 (germline): MNHEY, SMNVEV (reference sequence). V dropped 6 bases and J dropped 0; count of bases not matched to a gene: 5. DNA for the CDR3: TGTGCCAGCAGATCGGGACAGGGGAGCTCCTACGAGCAGTACTTC. Its translation: CASRSGQGSSYEQYF.

This sequence joins TRBV12-3 or TRBV12-4 and TRBJ1-5; 7 bases agree with TRBD1. Trimming removed 6 bases from V and 4 bases from J; junction bases left unmatched: 3. This CDR3 contains 13 residues. The CDR3 protein is CASRRTGNQPQHF. The CDR3 DNA sequence: TGTGCCAGCAGACGGACAGGTAATCAGCCCCAGCATTTT.

This chain uses TRBV12-3 or TRBV12-4 with TRBJ1-6; TRBD1 is a possible D gene (6 bases). V was cut by 8 bases and J by 3 bases, with 8 bases left in between. The CDR3 runs 13 residues. CDR3 residues: CASGTNYNSPLHF. In nucleotides, the CDR3 is TGTGCCAGCGGGACAAACTATAATTCACCCCTCCACTTT.

This sequence joins TRBV25-1 and TRBJ1-1, with 8 bases lining up with TRBD1. Trimming cost V 8 bases and J 4 bases; bases outside gene matches: 9. This CDR3 is 14 amino acids long. The germline CDR1 and CDR2 sequences are MGHDK and SYGVNS. CDR3 residues: CASGGTDRGTEAFF. Here the CDR3 DNA reads TGTGCCAGCGGAGGGACTGACAGGGGCACTGAAGCTTTCTTT. Combining the CDR3 with reference TRBV25-1 and TRBJ1-1 gives the whole variable domain EADIYQTPRYLVIGTGKKITLECSQTMGHDKMYWYQQDPGMELHLIHYSYGVNSTEKGDLSSESTVSRIRTEHFPLTLESARPSHTSQYLCASGGTDRGTEAFFGQGTRLTVV.

The V gene is TRBV6-5, the J gene TRBJ1-1, with 7 bases identical to TRBD1. Trimming took 7 bases from V and 6 from J; bases not matched to a gene: 11. CDR3 length equals 14 residues. In germline, CDR1 is MNHEY, CDR2 SVGAGI. The CDR3 spells CASTQQGLLSEAFF. CDR3 sequence (DNA): TGTGCCAGCACCCAACAGGGGCTCCTATCTGAAGCTTTCTTT.

The chain is built from TRBV9 and TRBJ2-1; 8 bases match TRBD2. Germline trimming cut 3 bases from V and 0 bases from J; bases unmatched to any gene: 5. The CDR3 covers 16 residues. Germline CDR1 and CDR2: SGDLS and YYNGEE. The DNA for the CDR3 is TGTGCCAGCAGCGCGTCTAGCGGGTCCTCCTACAATGAGCAGTTCTTC. Translation: CASSASSGSSYNEQFF.

This chain uses TRBV29-1 with TRBJ1-5; D gene ambiguous. In germline, CDR1 is SQVTM, CDR2 ANQGSEA. Trimming took off 4 bases at V and 3 bases at J, with 19 bases between the two ends. The CDR3 sequence is 16 residues long. CDR3 DNA sequence: TGCAGCGTTGTTGTGGGCCTAACCCCTTTCAATCAGCCCCAGCATTTT. Amino acids: CSVVVGLTPFNQPQHF.

The chain carries TRBV7-9 and TRBJ1-5; TRBD1 agrees at 8 bases. The germline CDR1 and CDR2 sequences are SEHNR and FQNEAQ (reference sequence). The junction had 9 bases not matched to a gene; V was cut back by 4 bases and J by 4 bases. The CDR3 totals 16 residues. The CDR3 reads CASSSSGQGPNQPQHF. In nucleotides, the CDR3 is TGTGCCAGCAGCTCCTCCGGACAGGGCCCAAATCAGCCCCAGCATTTT.

Only one count was recorded for this clone. The chain uses TRBV18 and TRBJ1-6; D ambiguous. Germline CDR1 and CDR2: KGHSH and LQKENI. V lost 6 bases to trimming and J lost 6 bases, with 15 bases between them. This CDR3 spans 15 amino acids. CDR3 amino acids: CASSPEAPGNSPLHF. CDR3 nucleotide sequence: TGTGCCAGCTCTCCAGAGGCCCCGGGTAATTCACCCCTCCACTTT.

The gene calls are TRBV18 and TRBJ1-1, with D possibly TRBD1 on 6 matching bases. V lost 3 bases and J 7 bases, leaving 12 bases between the germline ends. CDR1 KGHSH and CDR2 LQKENI come from the germline V gene. CDR3 length: 13 amino acids. The CDR3 DNA sequence: TGTGCCAGCTCACCCGGACAGACCGATGAAGCTTTCTTT. This codes for CASSPGQTDEAFF. Filled out from reference TRBV18 and TRBJ1-1, the complete variable domain reads NAGVMQNPRHLVRRRGQEARLRCSPMKGHSHVYWYRQLPEEGLKFMVYLQKENIIDESGMPKERFSAEFPKEGPSILRIQQVVRGDSAAYFCASSPGQTDEAFFGQGTRLTVV.